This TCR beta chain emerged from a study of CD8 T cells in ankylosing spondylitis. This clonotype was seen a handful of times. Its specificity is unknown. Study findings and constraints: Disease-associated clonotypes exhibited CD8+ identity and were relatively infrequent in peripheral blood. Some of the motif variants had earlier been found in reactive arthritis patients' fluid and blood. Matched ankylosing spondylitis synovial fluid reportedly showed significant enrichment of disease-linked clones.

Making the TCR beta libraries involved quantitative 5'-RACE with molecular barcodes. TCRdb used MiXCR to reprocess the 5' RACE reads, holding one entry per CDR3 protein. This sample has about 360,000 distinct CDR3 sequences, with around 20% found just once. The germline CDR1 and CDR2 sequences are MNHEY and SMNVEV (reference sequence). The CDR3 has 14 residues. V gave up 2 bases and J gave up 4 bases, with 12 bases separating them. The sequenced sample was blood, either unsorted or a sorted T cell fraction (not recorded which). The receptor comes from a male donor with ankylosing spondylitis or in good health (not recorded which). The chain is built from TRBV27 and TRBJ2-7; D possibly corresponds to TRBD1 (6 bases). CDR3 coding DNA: TGTGCCAGCAGTTTACACCGGGACAAGTACGAGCAGTACTTC. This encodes CASSLHRDKYEQYF.